The sequence of this TCR beta chain was determined in a study of OX40 agonist ivuxolimab in advanced cancers. Study-wide context: As their treatment, patients were administered ivuxolimab, an agonistic anti-OX40 (CD134) antibody. Patients were roughly 83% male with ages roughly 23 to 79, mean about 60. Study outcomes and limitations: At 0.1 to 3.0 mg/kg and by week 6, CD4+ and CD8+ T cells in the blood had expanded clonally.

Details on this clone: The antigen remains unidentified.

Sequencing used immunoSEQ multiplex PCR; TCRdb keeps in-frame clones, though not all of them. Of some 74,000 clones in the sample, more than 75% were seen once. This receptor was identified in an adult with an advanced solid tumor such as melanoma, head and neck, liver or kidney cancer. This specimen consisted of CD4+ or CD8+ T cells sorted from blood, obtained in a trial of the OX40 agonist ivuxolimab.

The DNA for the CDR3 is TGTGCCAGCAGCGTAGGGGTAGGCGGGGGGGCCCAAGAGACCCAGTACTTC. Encoded protein: CASSVGVGGGAQETQYF. J is TRBJ2-5 and V is TRBV9, with 9 bases aligning to TRBD2. CDR1 and CDR2 (germline): SGDLS, YYNGEE. This CDR3 spans 17 amino acids. J gave up 1 base and V 0 bases, and 7 bases lay outside the gene matches.